A single sample gave rise to the 11 T cell receptor beta chains below, sequenced in a study. TCRdb processed the 5' RACE reads anew with MiXCR; each CDR3 protein has one entry. Of 35,000 to 50,000 distinct CDR3 sequences listed, less than 35% were seen once; the top ten hold roughly 3.5%. The source material was memory CD4+ T cells sorted from a lymph node. The subset denotes: memory CD4+ T cells, CD4+CD45RO+CD25-. The receptors stem from a female donor with breast cancer.

This clonotype occurred a few times. This chain's CDR3 is CASSSISSGGAQETQYF. In DNA, the CDR3 is TGTGCCAGCAGCTCGATATCTAGCGGGGGGGCCCAAGAGACCCAGTACTTC. The J gene is TRBJ2-5, the V gene TRBV7-9, with 12 nucleotides matching TRBD2. Germline V gene sequence: CDR1 SEHNR, CDR2 FQNEAQ (reference sequence). There are 17 residues in the CDR3. The trim removed 4 bases at V and 1 base at J, leaving 7 bases unmatched.

This clonotype was seen ten or more times. The chain recombines TRBV7-9 with TRBJ2-6; D is perhaps TRBD2 (6 bases). Germline CDR1 reads SEHNR; CDR2 reads FQNEAQ (reference sequence). This CDR3 has 16 amino acids. Trimming took off 6 bases at V and 2 bases at J, with 14 bases between the two ends. The CDR3 sequence: CASRDSRGTGANVLTF. In nucleotides, the CDR3 is TGTGCCAGCAGGGACTCACGGGGGACTGGGGCCAACGTCCTGACTTTC.

The CDR3 spells CASSTRTGGVGNTIYF. The DNA for the CDR3 is TGCGCCAGCAGTACCAGGACAGGGGGAGTTGGAAACACCATATATTTT. The rearrangement joins TRBV10-2 to TRBJ1-3; TRBD1 agrees at 10 bases. This CDR3 region has 16 residues. Looked up from germline, CDR1 is WSHSY and CDR2 is SAAADI. After removal of 5 bases from V and 3 bases from J, the junction contained 7 bases not matched to a gene.

This clonotype was counted between two and nine times. The rearrangement links TRBV9 to TRBJ2-3; D is uncertain. This CDR3 region has 14 residues. The germline V gene has CDR1 SGDLS and CDR2 YYNGEE. The V and J ends lost 4 bases and 0 bases respectively, with 9 bases between them. In DNA form, the CDR3 reads TGTGCCAGCAGCCCCTTAGTGAGCACAGATACGCAGTATTTT. Translated: CASSPLVSTDTQYF.

This clonotype was observed at least ten times. The chain recombines TRBV12-3 or TRBV12-4 with TRBJ1-4; TRBD1 matches at 7 bases. Trimming removed 3 bases from V and 8 bases from J; junction bases left unmatched: 12. The CDR3 extends over 16 amino acids. The chain's CDR3 is CASSLVYRQGGEKLFF. The CDR3 DNA sequence: TGTGCCAGCAGTTTGGTTTATCGACAGGGCGGAGAAAAACTGTTTTTT.

The genes are TRBV2 and TRBJ2-7; 9 nucleotides align to TRBD2. CDR3 size: 15 residues. The V gene's germline CDR1 is SNHLY and CDR2 FYNNEI. V lost 6 bases, J lost 4 bases, and 10 bases stayed unmatched. The CDR3 DNA reads TGTGCCAGCAGCGGAATAGCGGGAGTCAGATACGAGCAGTACTTC. Translated, it gives CASSGIAGVRYEQYF.

This clonotype has only a few counts. The chain links TRBV7-9 to TRBJ2-2; TRBD1 aligns across 7 bases. The germline gives CDR1 SEHNR, CDR2 FQNEAQ (reference sequence). CDR3 size: 15 residues. J lost 2 bases, V lost 3 bases, and 3 bases had no gene match. CDR3 DNA: TGTGCCAGCAGCTTTGGGACAGCCAACACCGGGGAGCTGTTTTTT. It specifies CASSFGTANTGELFF.

This clonotype is deemed medium-sized. The CDR3 region is CASSDSQGRYSNQPQHF. The DNA for the CDR3 is TGTGCCAGCAGTGACTCTCAGGGGCGATATAGCAATCAGCCCCAGCATTTT. The rearrangement uses TRBV6-4 and TRBJ1-5, with D possibly TRBD1 on 6 matching bases. The CDR3 loop spans 17 amino acids. Trimming pared 0 bases from V and 0 bases from J, leaving 12 bases between. Germline-derived CDR1 and CDR2 are MRHNA and SNTAGT.

About this clonotype itself: This sequence may be a read error, since a much larger clone differs from it by one base. The rearrangement uses TRBV6-5 and TRBJ2-7; the match to TRBD1 covers 9 bases. The CDR3 is 17 residues long. The V gene's germline CDR1 is MNHEY and CDR2 SVGAGI. The ends lost 6 bases at V and 0 bases at J; junction bases unmatched: 12. The CDR3 loop reads CASSDTVRTGVSYEQYF. For the CDR3, the DNA is TGTGCCAGCAGCGACACTGTCAGGACAGGGGTCTCCTACGAGCAGTACTTC.

This clonotype has only a few counts. This rearrangement joins TRBV9 to TRBJ1-1; the D gene is possibly TRBD1 (6 bases). Germline-derived CDR1 and CDR2 are SGDLS and YYNGEE. The CDR3 runs 13 residues. Trimming stripped 0 bases from V and 11 bases from J, with 14 bases between. The CDR3 coding sequence is TGTGCCAGCAGCGTAGGACCCACAGGGTTGGCTTTCTTT. Its translation: CASSVGPTGLAFF. Complete variable domain (other parts from reference TRBV9 and TRBJ1-1): DSGVTQTPKHLITATGQRVTLRCSPRSGDLSVYWYQQSLDQGLQFLIQYYNGEERAKGNILERFSAQQFPDLHSELNLSSLELGDSALYFCASSVGPTGLAFFGQGTRLTVV.

This clonotype showed up just a few times. The rearrangement uses TRBV12-3 or TRBV12-4 and TRBJ2-1, with a weak D call TRBD2 (6 bases). This CDR3 is 14 amino acids long. V was cut by 8 bases and J by 4 bases, with 15 bases left in between. CDR3 amino acids: CASHVEGRYNEQFF. For the CDR3, the DNA is TGTGCCAGCCACGTGGAGGGACGGTACAATGAGCAGTTCTTC.